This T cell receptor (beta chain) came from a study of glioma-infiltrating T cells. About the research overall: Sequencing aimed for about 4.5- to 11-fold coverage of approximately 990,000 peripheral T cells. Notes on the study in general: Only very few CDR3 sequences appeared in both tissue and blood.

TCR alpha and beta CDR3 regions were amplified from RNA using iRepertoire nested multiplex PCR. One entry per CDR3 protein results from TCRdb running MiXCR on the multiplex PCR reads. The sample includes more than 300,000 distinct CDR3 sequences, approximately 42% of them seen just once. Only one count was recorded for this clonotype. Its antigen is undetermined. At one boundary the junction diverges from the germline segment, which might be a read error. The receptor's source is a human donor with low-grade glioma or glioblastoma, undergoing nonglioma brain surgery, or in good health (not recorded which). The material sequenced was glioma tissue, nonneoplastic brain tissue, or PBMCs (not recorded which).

CDR3 in DNA: TGTGCCAGCAGCCGACCCGGATCCTACGATGAGCAGTTCTTC. Protein product: CASSRPGSYDEQFF. The chain recombines TRBV6-5 with TRBJ2-1; D unclear. The CDR3 sequence is 14 residues long. Germline V gene sequence: CDR1 MNHEY, CDR2 SVGAGI.